A selection of T cell receptor beta chains follows, all from one sample in a study of T-cell reconstitution after alpha-beta-depleted transplantation in children. TCRdb re-derived calls from the PCR reads in MiXCR, one entry per CDR3 protein. Of more than 400,000 distinct CDR3 sequences detected, roughly two fifths appear once; the ten largest clones hold 27%. The sample in question was PBMCs, obtained before TCRalphabeta/CD19-depleted stem cell transplant. All receptors derive from a girl aged 2 to 10 with aplastic anemia, due to receive a stem cell transplant. The CDR3 runs from the conserved cysteine through the conserved F or W. A D gene is named only where the DNA matches it firmly. Clone size is not always given. Where it is, it says once, few, many or a class for expanded clones.

j_call | v_call | d_call | clone_size | cdr3_aa | cdr3_nt
TRBJ2-7 | TRBV20-1 | - | - | CSANLQGKFYYEQYF | TGCAGTGCCAACTTACAGGGAAAGTTTTACTACGAGCAGTACTTC
TRBJ2-7 | TRBV7-6 | - | many | CASSLGGSSGHRAYEQYF | TGTGCCAGCAGCTTAGGTGGTTCTTCGGGACACCGAGCCTACGAGCAGTACTTC
TRBJ2-3 | TRBV7-9 | TRBD2 | once | CASSSRSGGCMTDTQYF | TGTGCCAGCAGCTCCCGCAGCGGGGGGTGTATGACAGATACGCAGTATTTT
TRBJ2-1 | TRBV7-9 | - | many | CASSAPEYGNEQFF | TGTGCCAGCAGCGCCCCCGAATATGGAAATGAGCAGTTCTTC
TRBJ2-1 | TRBV7-3 | TRBD2 | few | CASREREGSEQFF | TGTGCCAGCAGGGAGCGGGAGGGCAGTGAGCAGTTCTTC
TRBJ2-1 | TRBV7-2 | TRBD2 | - | CASSSRWTSPAQFF | TGTGCCAGCAGCTCTAGGTGGACTAGCCCCGCACAGTTCTTC
TRBJ2-3 | TRBV19 | - | many | CASSIPPGSGADTQYF | TGTGCCAGTAGTATCCCCCCGGGGTCGGGGGCAGATACGCAGTATTTT
TRBJ2-7 | TRBV20-1 | TRBD2 | many | CSARVAGRYEQYF | TGCAGTGCTAGGGTAGCGGGACGTTACGAGCAGTACTTC
TRBJ2-7 | TRBV20-1 | - | many | CSARVRVVGGRLYEQYF | TGCAGTGCTAGAGTAAGGGTCGTTGGGGGGCGCTTATACGAGCAGTACTTC
TRBJ2-2 | TRBV6-1 | - | - | CASSRGPGAGELFF | TGTGCCAGCAGTAGAGGGCCAGGGGCCGGGGAGCTGTTTTTT
TRBJ2-3 | TRBV10-2 | TRBD1 | few | CASSMTGGTDTQYF | TGCGCCAGCAGTATGACAGGGGGGACAGATACGCAGTATTTT
TRBJ2-3 | TRBV27 | TRBD2 | - | CASSPGRSGSTDTQYF | TGTGCCAGCAGCCCCGGGAGGTCGGGCTCCACAGATACGCAGTATTTT
TRBJ2-7 | TRBV4-1 | TRBD1 | - | CASSHGQGSSYEQYF | TGCGCCAGCAGCCACGGACAGGGAAGCTCCTACGAGCAGTACTTC
TRBJ1-5 | TRBV25-1 | - | many | CASSDWEQPQHF | TGTGCCAGCAGTGATTGGGAACAGCCCCAGCATTTT
TRBJ2-3 | TRBV20-1 | - | many | CSAPGRAGTDTQYF | TGCAGTGCCCCCGGGCGGGCTGGCACAGATACGCAGTATTTT
TRBJ2-7 | TRBV12-3/TRBV12-4 | TRBD1 | - | CASTWGTGEDEQYF | TGTGCCAGCACTTGGGGGACAGGGGAGGACGAGCAGTACTTC
TRBJ2-7 | TRBV15 | - | many | CATSRDRAAFEQYF | TGTGCCACCAGCAGAGATAGGGCAGCCTTTGAGCAGTACTTC
TRBJ1-3 | TRBV30 | - | - | CAWSSNRADGNTIYF | TGTGCCTGGAGTTCCAACAGGGCTGATGGAAACACCATATATTTT
TRBJ2-5 | TRBV7-2 | TRBD1 | many | CASSLRGQGTRATQETQYF | TGTGCCAGCAGCTTGCGTGGACAGGGAACTCGGGCGACCCAAGAGACCCAGTACTTC
TRBJ1-5 | TRBV10-3 | - | - | CATAEGLSNQPQHF | TGTGCCACCGCCGAAGGGCTTAGCAATCAGCCCCAGCATTTT
TRBJ2-1 | TRBV20-1 | TRBD2 | - | CSARPLAGVINEQFF | TGCAGTGCTAGACCTTTAGCGGGAGTGATCAATGAGCAGTTCTTC
TRBJ2-3 | TRBV20-1 | - | - | CSARPGPPDTQYF | TGCAGTGCCCGCCCGGGACCCCCAGATACGCAGTATTTT
TRBJ2-5 | TRBV21-1 | - | once | CASSVPIPQETQYF | TGTGCCAGCAGCGTTCCTATCCCCCAAGAGACCCAGTACTTC
TRBJ2-1 | TRBV14 | - | once | CASRGTGDAYNEQFF | TGTGCCAGCAGGGGCACGGGGGACGCATACAATGAGCAGTTCTTC
TRBJ1-5 | TRBV28 | - | once | CASSFEGRNQPQHF | TGTGCCAGCAGTTTCGAAGGGCGCAATCAGCCCCAGCATTTT
TRBJ2-1 | TRBV7-6 | TRBD2 | - | CASSSEVAGVKVNEQFF | TGTGCCAGCAGCTCCGAAGTAGCGGGAGTAAAAGTAAATGAGCAGTTCTTC
TRBJ2-7 | TRBV6-5 | - | - | CASISGGSGGEQYF | TGTGCCAGCATTAGTGGAGGTAGCGGAGGGGAGCAGTACTTC
TRBJ2-3 | TRBV14 | - | - | CASSQEKRRLTDTQYF | TGTGCCAGCAGCCAAGAAAAGCGGCGACTCACAGATACGCAGTATTTT
TRBJ2-5 | TRBV10-1 | - | once | CASSEGPEGTQYF | TGCGCCAGCAGTGAAGGACCCGAGGGGACCCAGTACTTC
TRBJ1-2 | TRBV19 | - | few | CASSIDHQGYTF | TGTGCCAGTAGTATAGACCACCAGGGCTACACCTTC
TRBJ2-2 | TRBV19 | - | few | CASSHGDGSSTGELFF | TGTGCCAGTAGTCACGGGGACGGCTCCAGCACCGGGGAGCTGTTTTTT
TRBJ1-1 | TRBV12-3/TRBV12-4 | - | - | CASSLVGTVNTEAFF | TGTGCCAGCAGTTTAGTAGGCACAGTGAACACTGAAGCTTTCTTT
TRBJ2-2 | TRBV7-2 | - | - | CASSLASRGTRGGELFF | TGTGCCAGCAGCTTAGCGTCCCGGGGTACCCGGGGCGGGGAGCTGTTTTTT
TRBJ2-7 | TRBV6-1 | - | few | CASSENMGLYEQYF | TGTGCCAGCAGTGAAAATATGGGGCTATACGAGCAGTACTTC
TRBJ2-3 | TRBV20-1 | TRBD2 | - | CSASPSGRYGDTQYF | TGCAGTGCTAGCCCTAGCGGGAGATACGGAGATACGCAGTATTTT
TRBJ2-7 | TRBV28 | TRBD2 | many | CASSGLAGVHEQYF | TGTGCCAGCAGTGGACTAGCGGGAGTCCACGAGCAGTACTTC
TRBJ2-7 | TRBV6-1 | TRBD1 | many | CASSPRTGRDEQYF | TGTGCCAGCAGTCCCCGGACAGGACGGGACGAGCAGTACTTC
TRBJ2-7 | TRBV20-1 | - | - | CSARDRAGASREQYF | TGCAGTGCTAGAGATAGGGCAGGCGCCTCTAGGGAGCAGTACTTC
TRBJ2-3 | TRBV20-1 | TRBD2 | - | CSATTSGSSDTQYF | TGCAGTGCCACGACTAGCGGGAGTTCAGATACGCAGTATTTT
TRBJ2-2 | TRBV7-9 | TRBD1 | - | CASSSTGGVRITGELFF | TGTGCCAGCAGCTCGACAGGGGGCGTACGGATCACCGGGGAGCTGTTTTTT
TRBJ1-1 | TRBV7-2 | - | - | CASSGMRGGAEAFF | TGTGCCAGCAGCGGTATGAGGGGGGGAGCTGAAGCTTTCTTT
TRBJ2-1 | TRBV6-5 | - | few | CASSYSIGRDEQFF | TGTGCCAGCAGTTACTCGATTGGCCGGGATGAGCAGTTCTTC
TRBJ1-4 | TRBV7-9 | - | - | CASSTGIFGEEKLFF | TGTGCCAGCAGCACCGGAATCTTCGGTGAGGAAAAACTGTTTTTT
TRBJ2-7 | TRBV20-1 | - | - | CSFVRGGTSSYEQYF | TGCAGCTTCGTGAGGGGCGGGACCTCCTCCTACGAGCAGTACTTC
TRBJ2-5 | TRBV28 | TRBD2 | - | CASSSPTSGRLRETQYF | TGTGCCAGCAGTTCCCCGACTAGCGGGAGATTGCGAGAGACCCAGTACTTC
TRBJ2-1 | TRBV28 | - | many | CASWGSYNEQFF | TGTGCCAGCTGGGGGTCCTACAATGAGCAGTTCTTC